The clone carrying this T cell receptor (beta chain) was picked up a small number of times. These data come from a study of T cell repertoires in cytomegalovirus infection. A single record per CDR3 protein comes from TCRdb applying MiXCR to the reads. The sample lists 100,000 to 150,000 distinct CDR3 sequences, 7% to 10% seen once, with over 9.5% in the top ten. Trimming took 3 bases from V and 0 from J; bases not matched to a gene: 7. This CDR3 comprises 15 residues. In germline, CDR1 is DFQATT, CDR2 SNEGSKA (reference sequence). The TCR comes from a human donor in good health (CMV status not recorded). Some clones in this sample may be carry-over from other donors' samples. Specimen: PBMCs. V usage is TRBV20-1 and J usage is TRBJ2-7; 8 positions agree with TRBD1. The CDR3: CSARTGTGRSYEQYF. CDR3 DNA sequence: TGCAGTGCTAGGACCGGGACAGGACGCTCCTACGAGCAGTACTTC.